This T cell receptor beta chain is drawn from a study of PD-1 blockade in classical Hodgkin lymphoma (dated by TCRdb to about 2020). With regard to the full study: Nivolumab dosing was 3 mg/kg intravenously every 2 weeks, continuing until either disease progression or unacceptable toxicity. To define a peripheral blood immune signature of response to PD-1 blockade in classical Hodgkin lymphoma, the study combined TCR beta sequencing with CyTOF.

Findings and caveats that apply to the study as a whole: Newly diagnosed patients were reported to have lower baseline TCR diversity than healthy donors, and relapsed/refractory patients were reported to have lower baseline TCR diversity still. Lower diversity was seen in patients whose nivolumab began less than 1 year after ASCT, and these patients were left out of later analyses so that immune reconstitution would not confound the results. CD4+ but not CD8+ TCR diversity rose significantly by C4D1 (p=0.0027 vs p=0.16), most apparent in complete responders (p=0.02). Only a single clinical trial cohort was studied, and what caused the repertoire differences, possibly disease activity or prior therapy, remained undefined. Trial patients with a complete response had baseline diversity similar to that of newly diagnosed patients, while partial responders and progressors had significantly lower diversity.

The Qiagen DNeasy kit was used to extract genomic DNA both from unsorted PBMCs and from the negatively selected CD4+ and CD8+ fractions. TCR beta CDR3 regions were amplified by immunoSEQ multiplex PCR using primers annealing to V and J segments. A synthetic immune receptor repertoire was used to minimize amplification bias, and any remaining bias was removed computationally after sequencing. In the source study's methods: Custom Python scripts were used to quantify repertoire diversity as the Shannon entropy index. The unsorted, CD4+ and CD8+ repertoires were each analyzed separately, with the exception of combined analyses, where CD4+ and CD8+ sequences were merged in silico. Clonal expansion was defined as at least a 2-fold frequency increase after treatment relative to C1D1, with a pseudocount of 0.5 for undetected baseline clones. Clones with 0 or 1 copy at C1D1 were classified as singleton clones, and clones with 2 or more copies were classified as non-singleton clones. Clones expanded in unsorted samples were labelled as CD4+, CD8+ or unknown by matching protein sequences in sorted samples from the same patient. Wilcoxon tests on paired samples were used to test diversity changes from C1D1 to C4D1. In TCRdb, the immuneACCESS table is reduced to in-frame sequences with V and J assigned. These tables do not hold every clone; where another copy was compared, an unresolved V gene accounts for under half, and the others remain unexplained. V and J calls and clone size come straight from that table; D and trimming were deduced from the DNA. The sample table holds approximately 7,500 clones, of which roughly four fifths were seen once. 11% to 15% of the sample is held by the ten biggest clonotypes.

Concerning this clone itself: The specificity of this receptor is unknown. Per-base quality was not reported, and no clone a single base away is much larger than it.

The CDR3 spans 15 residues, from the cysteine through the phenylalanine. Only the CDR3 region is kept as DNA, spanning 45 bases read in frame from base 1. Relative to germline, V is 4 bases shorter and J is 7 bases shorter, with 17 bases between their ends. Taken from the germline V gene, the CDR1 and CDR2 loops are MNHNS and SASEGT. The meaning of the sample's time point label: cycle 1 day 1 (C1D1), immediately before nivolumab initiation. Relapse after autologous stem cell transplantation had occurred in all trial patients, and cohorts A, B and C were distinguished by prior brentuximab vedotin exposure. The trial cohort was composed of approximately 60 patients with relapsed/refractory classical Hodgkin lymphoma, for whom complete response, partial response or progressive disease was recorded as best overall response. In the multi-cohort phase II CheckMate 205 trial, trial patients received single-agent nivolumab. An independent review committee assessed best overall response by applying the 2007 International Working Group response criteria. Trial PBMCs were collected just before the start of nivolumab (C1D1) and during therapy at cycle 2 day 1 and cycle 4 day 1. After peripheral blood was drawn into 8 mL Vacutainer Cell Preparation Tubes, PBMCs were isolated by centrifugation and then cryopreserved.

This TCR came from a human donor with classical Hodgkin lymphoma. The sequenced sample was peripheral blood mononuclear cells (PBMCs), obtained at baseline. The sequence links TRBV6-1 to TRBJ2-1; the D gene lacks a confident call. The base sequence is TGTGCCAGCAGTGGACAAGTTCTAGGGATGAATGAGCAGTTCTTC. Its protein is CASSGQVLGMNEQFF.